These 6 T cell receptor beta chains were all obtained from the same sample, sequenced in a study of memory CD4+ T cells and cytomegalovirus serostatus. Single viable CD3+CD4+CD8-CD45RO+ cells were sorted as the memory CD4+ T cells. TCRdb keeps only in-frame clones here, not all; method: immunoSEQ multiplex PCR. The sample includes approximately 41,000 clones, 76% seen only once; the top ten take 5% to 7.5%. Sequencing was done on a sample of memory CD4+ T cells from blood. Receptors were obtained from an adult in good health and CMV-seronegative.

This chain uses TRBV27 with TRBJ2-5, with 7 bases aligning to TRBD1. With V trimmed by 4 bases and J by 3 bases, 8 bases remained unmatched. Germline V lookup: CDR1 MNHEY, CDR2 SMNVEV (reference sequence). This CDR3 has 15 residues. The CDR3 nucleotides are TGTGCCAGCAGTTCCCCAGGGACAGCCAAAGAGACCCAGTACTTC. Translated, it gives CASSSPGTAKETQYF.

Details on this clone: Additional DNA sequences in this sample encode the identical CDR3. The gene calls are TRBV4-3 and TRBJ2-2; D gene uncertain. Between the trimmed V and J ends, which lost 0 bases and 6 bases, there was a span of 5 bases. The V gene's germline CDR1 is LGHNA and CDR2 YSLEER. CDR3 length: 13 residues. The DNA for the CDR3 is TGCGCCAGCAGCCAAGATATAGCCGGGGAGCTGTTTTTT. Residues: CASSQDIAGELFF.

This chain links TRBV7-9 with TRBJ2-2; 9 positions match TRBD2. Germline-derived CDR1 and CDR2 are SEHNR and FQNEAQ (reference sequence). With 8 bases clipped from V and 1 base from J, the junction kept 11 bases outside the gene matches. The CDR3 contains 17 residues. The CDR3 loop is CASLRASGIGNTGELFF. The DNA of the CDR3 is TGTGCCAGCTTGAGAGCTAGCGGGATAGGGAACACCGGGGAGCTGTTTTTT.

J is TRBJ1-4 and V is TRBV14, with D maybe TRBD1 (5 bases). Germline V gene lookup returns CDR1 SGHDN and CDR2 FVKESK. V shed 2 bases and J shed 10 bases, with 20 bases lying between them. This CDR3 is 16 amino acids long. The CDR3 loop reads CASSQKTDSPSTKLFF. CDR3 nucleotides: TGTGCCAGCAGCCAAAAGACCGACAGTCCCAGTACAAAACTGTTTTTT.

The chain links TRBV4-2 to TRBJ1-3; D unresolved. Germline CDR1 is LGHNA and CDR2 is YNFKEQ. The V and J ends lost 1 base and 0 bases respectively, with 7 bases between them. CDR3 length equals 15 residues. In nucleotides, the CDR3 is TGTGCCAGCAGCCAAGGATCCGGCTCTGGAAACACCATATATTTT. Translating it yields CASSQGSGSGNTIYF.

This clone was recorded only once. V is TRBV5-1 and J is TRBJ1-1; maybe TRBD1 (5 bases). Germline assignment: CDR1 SGHRS and CDR2 YFSETQ. The CDR3 contains 14 residues. V gave up 6 bases and J gave up 3 bases, with 15 bases separating them. The CDR3 reads CASNLDRPDTEAFF. The CDR3 nucleotides read TGCGCCAGCAACCTCGACAGACCCGACACTGAAGCTTTCTTT.